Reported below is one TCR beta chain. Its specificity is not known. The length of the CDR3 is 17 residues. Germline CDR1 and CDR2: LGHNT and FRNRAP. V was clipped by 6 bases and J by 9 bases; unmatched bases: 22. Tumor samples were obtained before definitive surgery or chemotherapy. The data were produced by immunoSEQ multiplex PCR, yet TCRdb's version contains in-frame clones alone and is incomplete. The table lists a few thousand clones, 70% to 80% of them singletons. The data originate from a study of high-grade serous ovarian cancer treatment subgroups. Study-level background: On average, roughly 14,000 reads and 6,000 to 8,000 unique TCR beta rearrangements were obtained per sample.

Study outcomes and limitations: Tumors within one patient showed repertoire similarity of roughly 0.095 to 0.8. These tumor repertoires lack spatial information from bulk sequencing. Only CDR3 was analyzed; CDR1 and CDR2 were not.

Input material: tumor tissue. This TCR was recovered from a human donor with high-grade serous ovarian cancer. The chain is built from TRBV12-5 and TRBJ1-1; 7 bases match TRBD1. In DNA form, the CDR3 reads TGTGCTAGTGGGTCGACCGGGACAGAGTCCTCAGTCCCCAAAGCTTTCTTT. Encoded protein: CASGSTGTESSVPKAFF.